This T cell receptor (beta chain) was recorded in a study of cytomegalovirus exposure and HLA in healthy donors. As for the study in general: Early released data had about 85 million unique TCRs, all coming from HLA-typed donors. Clustering assigned 81% of the approximately 390 genotyped donors to the Caucasian-associated ancestry cluster.

The CDR3 contains 19 residues. V lost 0 bases to trimming and J lost 0 bases; unmatched junction nucleotides: 9. From germline, CDR1 is SGHRS and CDR2 YFSETQ. Use of 60 Vbeta and 13 Jbeta primers characterized the PCR. Sequencing was performed with immunoSEQ multiplex PCR; in TCRdb, only in-frame clones are kept and a portion is missing. Altogether about 120,000 clones are present, around 60% being singletons, with the ten largest covering about 9%. Sequencing used PBMCs. This TCR was sampled from a middle-aged man in good health and CMV-seropositive. The rearrangement links TRBV5-1 to TRBJ1-4; 9 positions match TRBD1. CDR3 in amino acids: CASSLDATGGVATNEKLFF. Written as DNA, the CDR3 is TGCGCCAGCAGCTTGGATGCGACAGGGGGTGTAGCAACTAATGAAAAACTGTTTTTT.